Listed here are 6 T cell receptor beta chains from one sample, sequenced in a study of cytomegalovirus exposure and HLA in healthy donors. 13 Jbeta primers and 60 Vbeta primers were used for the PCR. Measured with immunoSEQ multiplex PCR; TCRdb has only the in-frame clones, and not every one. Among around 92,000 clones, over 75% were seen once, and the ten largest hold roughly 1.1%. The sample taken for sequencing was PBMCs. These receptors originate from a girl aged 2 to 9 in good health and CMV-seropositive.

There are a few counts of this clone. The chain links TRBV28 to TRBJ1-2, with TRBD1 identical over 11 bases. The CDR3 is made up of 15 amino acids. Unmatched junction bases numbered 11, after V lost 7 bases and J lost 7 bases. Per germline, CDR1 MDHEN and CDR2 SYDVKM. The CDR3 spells CASKRLAGTGGGYTF. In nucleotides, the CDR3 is TGTGCCAGCAAACGTCTAGCGGGGACAGGGGGTGGCTACACCTTC.

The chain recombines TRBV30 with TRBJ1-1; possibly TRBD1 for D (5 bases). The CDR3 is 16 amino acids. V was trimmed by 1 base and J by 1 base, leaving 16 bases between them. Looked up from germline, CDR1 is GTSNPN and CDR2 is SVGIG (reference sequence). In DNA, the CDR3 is TGTGCCTGGAGTGACCGCTTTGGCAGGGAGAACACTGAAGCTTTCTTT. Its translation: CAWSDRFGRENTEAFF.

The CDR3 region has the DNA TGTGCCAGCAGTTTCCGGACTAGCGGGAGTACCCACGAGCAGTACTTC. Translated, it gives CASSFRTSGSTHEQYF. J is TRBJ2-7 and V is TRBV27; 13 nucleotides agree with TRBD2. Losses at the gene ends were 3 bases for V and 5 bases for J; bases not matched to a gene: 7. CDR1 and CDR2 from the germline V gene are MNHEY and SMNVEV (reference sequence). This CDR3 contains 16 residues.

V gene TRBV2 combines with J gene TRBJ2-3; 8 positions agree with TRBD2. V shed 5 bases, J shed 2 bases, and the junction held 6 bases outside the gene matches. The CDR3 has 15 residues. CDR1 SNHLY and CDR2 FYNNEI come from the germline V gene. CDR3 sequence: CASSPNGRATDTQYF. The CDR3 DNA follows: TGTGCCAGCAGTCCGAACGGGAGGGCCACAGATACGCAGTATTTT.

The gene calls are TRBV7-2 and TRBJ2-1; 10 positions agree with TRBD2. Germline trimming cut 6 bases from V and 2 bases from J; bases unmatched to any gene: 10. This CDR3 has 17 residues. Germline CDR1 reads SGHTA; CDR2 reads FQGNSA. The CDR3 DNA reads TGTGCCAGCAGTTACAAAATCCTAGCGGGGGCCTACAATGAGCAGTTCTTC. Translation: CASSYKILAGAYNEQFF.

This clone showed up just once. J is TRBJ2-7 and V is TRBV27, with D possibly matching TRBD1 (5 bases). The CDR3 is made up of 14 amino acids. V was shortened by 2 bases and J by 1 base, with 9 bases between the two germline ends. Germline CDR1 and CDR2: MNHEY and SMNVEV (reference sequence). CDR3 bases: TGTGCCAGCAGTTTACCAGGGCCATCCTACGAGCAGTACTTC. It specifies CASSLPGPSYEQYF.